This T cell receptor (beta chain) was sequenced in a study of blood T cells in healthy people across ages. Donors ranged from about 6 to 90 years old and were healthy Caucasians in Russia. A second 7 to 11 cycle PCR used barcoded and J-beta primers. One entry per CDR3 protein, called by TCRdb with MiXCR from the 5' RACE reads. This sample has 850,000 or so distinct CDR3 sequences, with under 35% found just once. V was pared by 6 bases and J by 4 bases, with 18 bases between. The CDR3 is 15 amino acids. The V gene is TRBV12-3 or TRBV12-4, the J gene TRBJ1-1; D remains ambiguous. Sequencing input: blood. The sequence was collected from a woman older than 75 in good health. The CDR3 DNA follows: TGTGCCAGCAGCCCTCGGAAGCATCGGGGCACTGAAGCTTTCTTT. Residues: CASSPRKHRGTEAFF.